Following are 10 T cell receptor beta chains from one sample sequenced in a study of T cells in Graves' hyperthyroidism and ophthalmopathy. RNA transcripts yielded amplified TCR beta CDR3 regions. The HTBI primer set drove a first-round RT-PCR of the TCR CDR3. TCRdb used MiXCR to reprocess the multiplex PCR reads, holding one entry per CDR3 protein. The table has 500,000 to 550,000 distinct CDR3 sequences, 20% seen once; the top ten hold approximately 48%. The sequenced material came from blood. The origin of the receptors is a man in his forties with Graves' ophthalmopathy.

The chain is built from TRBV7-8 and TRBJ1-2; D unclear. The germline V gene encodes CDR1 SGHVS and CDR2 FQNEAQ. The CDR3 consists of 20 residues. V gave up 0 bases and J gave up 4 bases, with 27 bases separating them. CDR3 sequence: CASSLAHSSGSPASIYGYTF. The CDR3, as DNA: TGTGCCAGCAGCTTAGCCCATTCCTCGGGATCTCCAGCTTCTATCTATGGCTACACCTTC.

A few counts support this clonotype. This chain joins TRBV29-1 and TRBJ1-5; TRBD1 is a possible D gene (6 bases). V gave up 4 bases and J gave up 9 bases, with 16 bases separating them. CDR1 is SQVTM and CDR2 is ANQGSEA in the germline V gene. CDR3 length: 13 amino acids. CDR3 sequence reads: CSVAQGRNRPQHF. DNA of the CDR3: TGCAGCGTTGCACAGGGAAGAAACAGGCCCCAGCATTTT.

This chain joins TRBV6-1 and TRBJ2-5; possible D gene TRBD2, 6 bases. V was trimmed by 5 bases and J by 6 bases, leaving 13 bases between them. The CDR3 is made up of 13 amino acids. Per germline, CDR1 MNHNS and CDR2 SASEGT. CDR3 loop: CASSRDWRQTQYF. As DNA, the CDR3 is TGTGCCAGCAGTCGGGACTGGAGGCAGACCCAGTACTTC.

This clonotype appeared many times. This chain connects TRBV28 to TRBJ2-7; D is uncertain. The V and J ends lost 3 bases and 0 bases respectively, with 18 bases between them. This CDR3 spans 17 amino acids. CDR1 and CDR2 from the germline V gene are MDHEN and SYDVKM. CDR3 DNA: TGTGCCAGCAGTTTGGGTGGAAACATTTTTGGCTCCTACGAGCAGTACTTC. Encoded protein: CASSLGGNIFGSYEQYF.

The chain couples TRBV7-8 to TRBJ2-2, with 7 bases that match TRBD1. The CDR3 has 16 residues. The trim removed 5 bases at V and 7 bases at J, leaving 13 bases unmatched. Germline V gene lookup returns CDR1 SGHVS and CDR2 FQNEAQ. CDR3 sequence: CASSLERDSWGGELFF. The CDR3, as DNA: TGTGCCAGCAGCCTCGAAAGGGACAGCTGGGGCGGGGAGCTGTTTTTT.

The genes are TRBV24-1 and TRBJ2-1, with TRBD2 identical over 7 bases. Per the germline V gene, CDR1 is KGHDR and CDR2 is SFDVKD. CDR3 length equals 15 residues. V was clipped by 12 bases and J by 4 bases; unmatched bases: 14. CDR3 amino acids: CAPSGGTTIYNEQFF. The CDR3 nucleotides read TGTGCCCCCTCCGGAGGGACTACTATTTACAATGAGCAGTTCTTC.

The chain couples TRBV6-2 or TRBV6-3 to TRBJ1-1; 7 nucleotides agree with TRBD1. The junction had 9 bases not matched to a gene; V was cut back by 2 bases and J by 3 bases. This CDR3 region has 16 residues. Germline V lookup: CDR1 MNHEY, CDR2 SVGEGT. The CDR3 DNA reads TGTGCCAGCAGTTACAGAGGGGGCAGGAAGGACACTGAAGCTTTCTTT. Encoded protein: CASSYRGGRKDTEAFF.

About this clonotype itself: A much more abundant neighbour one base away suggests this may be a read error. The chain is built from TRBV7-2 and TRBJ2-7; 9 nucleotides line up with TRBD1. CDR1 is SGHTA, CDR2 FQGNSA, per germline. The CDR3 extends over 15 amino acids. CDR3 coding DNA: TGTGCCAGCAGCTTACTCTGGGACAGGGCCCACGAGCAGTGCTTC. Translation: CASSLLWDRAHEQCF.

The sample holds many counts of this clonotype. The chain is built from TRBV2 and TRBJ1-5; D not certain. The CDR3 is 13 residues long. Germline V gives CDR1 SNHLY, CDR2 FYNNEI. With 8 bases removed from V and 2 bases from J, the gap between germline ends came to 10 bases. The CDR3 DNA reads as TGTGCCAGCCAAGCAATGGGCAATCAGCCCCAGCATTTT. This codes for CASQAMGNQPQHF.

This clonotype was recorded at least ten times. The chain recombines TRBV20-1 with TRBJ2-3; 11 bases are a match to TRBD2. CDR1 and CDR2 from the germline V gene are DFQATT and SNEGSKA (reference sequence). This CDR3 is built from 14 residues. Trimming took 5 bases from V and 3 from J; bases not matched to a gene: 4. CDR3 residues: CSAHSGGATDTQYF. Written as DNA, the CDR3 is TGCAGTGCTCATAGCGGGGGGGCGACAGATACGCAGTATTTT.